The 30 T cell receptor beta chains below were found in one sample sequenced in a study of response to subunit inactivated influenza vaccine. TCRdb re-analysed the RT-PCR reads in MiXCR, keeping a single row per CDR3 protein. The table shows 800,000 to 1,000,000 distinct CDR3 sequences, with approximately 21% occurring only once. The sample in question was PBMCs from blood, obtained about 5 days after vaccination. Receptors were obtained from a man aged 45 to 65 who received an inactivated influenza vaccine.

This clonotype was detected only a few times. The rearrangement uses TRBV2 and TRBJ1-5; D is unclear. CDR3 size: 15 residues. CDR1 and CDR2 (germline): SNHLY, FYNNEI. V lost 6 bases and J lost 3, with 15 bases in between. The CDR3 DNA reads as TGTGCCAGCAGCATCGAAGGACGGGACAATCAGCCCCAGCATTTT. Translation: CASSIEGRDNQPQHF.

This clonotype was counted once. This chain uses TRBV24-1 with TRBJ2-3; D is uncertain. The CDR3 contains 16 residues. Per germline, CDR1 KGHDR and CDR2 SFDVKD. V gave up 4 bases and J gave up 4 bases, with 17 bases separating them. CDR3 sequence reads: CATSDPLRAQADTQYF. Here the CDR3 DNA reads TGTGCCACCAGTGACCCGCTCCGGGCCCAGGCAGATACGCAGTATTTT.

There are many counts of this clonotype. The rearrangement links TRBV7-6 to TRBJ2-1, with TRBD1 matching over 10 bases. Trimming cost V 5 bases and J 9 bases; bases outside gene matches: 7. Looked up from germline, CDR1 is SGHVS and CDR2 is FNYEAQ. The CDR3 covers 14 residues. The CDR3 DNA reads TGTGCCAGCAGCCCCGGGACAGGGGTCAGTGAGCAGTTCTTC. Its translation is CASSPGTGVSEQFF.

As DNA, the CDR3 is TGCAGTGCTAGTGGCGGGAGTGGCCACGAGCAGTACTTC. Translated: CSASGGSGHEQYF. The chain uses TRBV20-1 and TRBJ2-7; TRBD2 agrees at 7 bases. Per germline, CDR1 DFQATT and CDR2 SNEGSKA (reference sequence). This CDR3 comprises 13 residues. V lost 3 bases to trimming and J lost 5 bases; unmatched junction nucleotides: 7.

This clonotype was counted a few times. The chain combines TRBV4-2 with TRBJ2-3; D tentatively fits TRBD1 or TRBD2 (6 bases each). Germline CDR1 reads LGHNA; CDR2 reads YNFKEQ. V was pared by 3 bases and J by 0 bases, with 16 bases between. This CDR3 has 17 amino acids. CDR3 sequence reads: CASSQGGMGASTDTQYF. The CDR3 bases are TGTGCCAGCAGCCAGGGGGGTATGGGGGCTAGCACAGATACGCAGTATTTT.

The V gene is TRBV7-2, the J gene TRBJ2-1; D call uncertain. The germline CDR1 and CDR2 sequences are SGHTA and FQGNSA. Trimming shortened V by 2 bases and J by 5 bases, and 13 bases separated the two germline ends. The CDR3 covers 15 residues. CDR3 in DNA: TGTGCCAGCAGCTTAAATGGGCAGGCCCACAATGAGCAGTTCTTC. Its protein is CASSLNGQAHNEQFF.

This clonotype was counted only a few times. The genes are TRBV20-1 and TRBJ2-1; 7 bases match TRBD2. Germline lookup yields CDR1 DFQATT and CDR2 SNEGSKA (reference sequence). This CDR3 has 18 amino acids. After removal of 1 base from V and 4 bases from J, the junction contained 16 bases not matched to a gene. CDR3 region: CSARGPPSRTRGYNEQFF. The CDR3 coding sequence is TGCAGTGCTAGAGGCCCTCCTTCCAGGACTAGAGGATACAATGAGCAGTTCTTC.

V usage is TRBV7-9 and J usage is TRBJ2-1; D is possibly TRBD2 (6 bases). Trimming took 4 bases from V and 8 from J, leaving 21 bases between them. Germline-derived CDR1 and CDR2 are SEHNR and FQNEAQ (reference sequence). The length of the CDR3 is 16 residues. In nucleotides, the CDR3 is TGTGCCAGCAGCTCGCCGCGGGGACTTTACGTGCATGAGCAGTTCTTC. Translation gives CASSSPRGLYVHEQFF.

The rearrangement uses TRBV5-1 and TRBJ1-6, with a possible D match to TRBD1 (5 bases). Per germline, CDR1 SGHRS and CDR2 YFSETQ. The CDR3 is 16 amino acids. V shed 4 bases and J shed 6 bases, with 17 bases lying between them. CDR3 amino acids: CASSGVSQASNSPLHF. CDR3 nucleotides: TGCGCCAGCAGCGGTGTCTCACAGGCGTCTAATTCACCCCTCCACTTT.

The chain couples TRBV28 to TRBJ2-3; 10 bases are a match to TRBD2. The CDR3 sequence is 15 residues long. The V and J ends lost 6 bases and 1 base, in that order; junction bases with no gene match: 4. Germline V gene sequence: CDR1 MDHEN, CDR2 SYDVKM. Here the CDR3 DNA reads TGTGCCAGCAGGATAGCGGGAGGACGCACAGATACGCAGTATTTT. Translation gives CASRIAGGRTDTQYF. Using reference TRBV28 and TRBJ2-3 for the parts outside the CDR3, the full variable domain is DVKVTQSSRYLVKRTGEKVFLECVQDMDHENMFWYRQDPGLGLRLIYFSYDVKMKEKGDIPEGYSVSREKKERFSLILESASTNQTSMYLCASRIAGGRTDTQYFGPGTRLTVL.

The chain has TRBV18 and TRBJ2-3, with D hard to call. Trimming cost V 6 bases and J 1 base, with 14 bases left between them. Germline CDR1 is KGHSH and CDR2 is LQKENI. The CDR3 runs 15 residues. This CDR3 is CASSPVAVRTDTQYF. The CDR3, as DNA: TGTGCCAGCTCCCCCGTCGCGGTTCGCACAGATACGCAGTATTTT.

The rearrangement uses TRBV18 and TRBJ2-7; 7 nucleotides line up with TRBD1. CDR3 size: 16 residues. Per germline, CDR1 KGHSH and CDR2 LQKENI. The V gene end was trimmed by 4 bases and the J gene end by 0 bases; junction bases not matched to a gene: 9. CDR3 residues: CASSLAGQVDSYEQYF. The CDR3 DNA is TGTGCCAGCTCACTAGCCGGACAGGTTGACTCCTACGAGCAGTACTTC. The full variable domain, completed using reference TRBV18 and TRBJ2-7, is NAGVMQNPRHLVRRRGQEARLRCSPMKGHSHVYWYRQLPEEGLKFMVYLQKENIIDESGMPKERFSAEFPKEGPSILRIQQVVRGDSAAYFCASSLAGQVDSYEQYFGPGTRLTVT.

This clonotype was recorded only once. This chain links TRBV5-1 with TRBJ1-2, with D possibly being TRBD1 (5 bases). The germline V and J ends were trimmed by 4 bases and 4 bases, with 14 bases remaining between them. Looked up from germline, CDR1 is SGHRS and CDR2 is YFSETQ. CDR3 size: 14 residues. The CDR3 protein is CASSPREEGYGYTF. The DNA of the CDR3 is TGCGCCAGCAGCCCCAGGGAGGAGGGCTATGGCTACACCTTC.

The CDR3 spells CASSLIRRQGGKWRSETQYF. CDR3 coding DNA: TGTGCCAGCAGCTTAATCCGGCGTCAGGGGGGAAAATGGAGGTCGGAGACCCAGTACTTC. V and J are TRBV11-2 and TRBJ2-5; maybe TRBD1 (7 bases). Trimming took off 2 bases at V and 5 bases at J, with 30 bases between the two ends. Germline V gives CDR1 SGHAT, CDR2 FQNNGV. This CDR3 comprises 20 residues.

There are a few counts of this clonotype. The chain employs TRBV4-3 and TRBJ2-1; a possible D gene is TRBD2 (6 bases). V lost 3 bases and J lost 4, with 13 bases in between. The CDR3 spans 15 residues. CDR1 and CDR2 (germline): LGHNA, YSLEER. CDR3 region: CASSQLAGRYNEQFF. The DNA of the CDR3 is TGCGCCAGCAGCCAGTTGGCGGGAAGATACAATGAGCAGTTCTTC.

This clonotype was observed a few times. The V gene is TRBV24-1, the J gene TRBJ2-2; D is ambiguous. The CDR3 sequence is 14 residues long. Germline assignment: CDR1 KGHDR and CDR2 SFDVKD. Trimming removed 5 bases at V and 3 bases at J, with 9 bases between. In DNA, the CDR3 is TGTGCCACCAGTGTTTCTGGAGACACCGGGGAGCTGTTTTTT. Encoded protein: CATSVSGDTGELFF.

This clonotype was seen more than once but under ten times. The chain has TRBV12-3 or TRBV12-4 and TRBJ2-7; 9 bases are a match to TRBD1. This CDR3 is 14 amino acids long. V lost 6 bases and J lost 3; bases outside the gene matches: 6. DNA of the CDR3: TGTGCCAGCAGCCGGACAGGGGCCCTCTACGAGCAGTACTTC. Protein product: CASSRTGALYEQYF.

This clonotype has a count of ten or more. The chain is built from TRBV15 and TRBJ2-1, with TRBD2 as a possible D gene (7 bases). The V gene lost 4 bases and the J gene lost 4 bases, with 14 bases spanning the gap. Germline V CDR1 and CDR2: LNHNV, YYDKDF (reference sequence). The CDR3 length is 15 residues. The CDR3 protein is CATSTGGGRYNEQFF. The CDR3, as DNA: TGTGCCACCAGCACGGGGGGCGGGCGTTACAATGAGCAGTTCTTC.

This clonotype showed up just a few times. This chain joins TRBV4-1 and TRBJ2-5; 7 bases match TRBD1. CDR1 and CDR2 (germline): MGHRA, YSYEKL. V shed 0 bases and J 5 bases; nucleotides not matched to a gene: 9. This CDR3 spans 16 amino acids. CDR3 nucleotides: TGCGCCAGCAGCCAAGATCTACCAGGGGGACGTGAGACCCAGTACTTC. This translates into CASSQDLPGGRETQYF.

This sequence joins TRBV30 and TRBJ1-5; D gene uncertain. Trimming took off 2 bases at V and 6 bases at J, with 11 bases between the two ends. Looked up from germline, CDR1 is GTSNPN and CDR2 is SVGIG (reference sequence). This CDR3 is 13 amino acids long. The CDR3 DNA reads TGTGCCTGGAGTTTCCAGTCGGGTCAGCCCCAGCATTTT. This sequence encodes CAWSFQSGQPQHF.

The chain uses TRBV27 and TRBJ2-2, with D tentatively TRBD1 (6 bases). V was pared by 2 bases and J by 0 bases, with 13 bases between. The CDR3 is 17 amino acids. CDR1 is MNHEY, CDR2 SMNVEV, per germline (reference sequence). CDR3: CASSLPGQVSNTGELFF. The DNA of the CDR3 is TGTGCCAGCAGTTTACCGGGACAAGTCTCGAACACCGGGGAGCTGTTTTTT.

This chain joins TRBV25-1 and TRBJ2-3; weak D call: TRBD2 (5 bases). The V gene lost 6 bases and the J gene lost 2 bases, with 21 bases spanning the gap. The germline V gene encodes CDR1 MGHDK and CDR2 SYGVNS. The CDR3 spans 17 residues. The CDR3 region is CASSALILVKNTDTQYF. The CDR3 DNA reads TGTGCCAGCAGCGCCCTCATACTAGTGAAGAACACAGATACGCAGTATTTT. Full variable domain (missing parts from reference TRBV25-1 and TRBJ2-3): EADIYQTPRYLVIGTGKKITLECSQTMGHDKMYWYQQDPGMELHLIHYSYGVNSTEKGDLSSESTVSRIRTEHFPLTLESARPSHTSQYLCASSALILVKNTDTQYFGPGTRLTVL.

The chain links TRBV20-1 to TRBJ1-5, with 7 bases aligning to TRBD1. V shed 6 bases, J shed 0 bases, and the junction held 8 bases outside the gene matches. The CDR3 covers 15 residues. Looked up from germline, CDR1 is DFQATT and CDR2 is SNEGSKA (reference sequence). The CDR3, as DNA: TGCAGTGCAACGGACAGGAGGTATAGCAATCAGCCCCAGCATTTT. This gives the protein CSATDRRYSNQPQHF.

This clonotype was seen a few times. The rearrangement links TRBV10-3 to TRBJ2-2; a weak D match, TRBD2 (5 bases). V lost 10 bases to trimming and J lost 1 base, with 10 bases between them. The CDR3 totals 13 residues. Germline-derived CDR1 and CDR2 are ENHRY and SYGVKD. The CDR3 loop is CATQAGNTGELFF. Here the CDR3 DNA reads TGTGCCACCCAGGCGGGGAACACCGGGGAGCTGTTTTTT.

This clonotype was found many times. The rearrangement uses TRBV29-1 and TRBJ1-1; D might be TRBD1 (6 bases). The CDR3 contains 15 residues. Trimming took off 1 base at V and 1 base at J, with 13 bases between the two ends. CDR1 is SQVTM, CDR2 ANQGSEA, per germline. DNA of the CDR3: TGCAGCGTTGAAGTTACAGGGTGGACGAACACTGAAGCTTTCTTT. Protein: CSVEVTGWTNTEAFF.

This clonotype was found a few times. This chain connects TRBV6-5 to TRBJ2-3; the match to TRBD1 covers 9 bases. Germline CDR1 and CDR2: MNHEY and SVGAGI. This CDR3 comprises 16 residues. With 0 bases clipped from V and 1 base from J, the junction kept 2 bases outside the gene matches. CDR3 in DNA: TGTGCCAGCAGTTACTCGGGACAGGGTGGCACAGATACGCAGTATTTT. This sequence encodes CASSYSGQGGTDTQYF.

This clonotype came up a few times. The chain combines TRBV2 with TRBJ2-5; D may be TRBD1 (7 bases). This CDR3 is 16 amino acids long. V lost 2 bases to trimming and J lost 1 base, with 14 bases between them. Looked up from germline, CDR1 is SNHLY and CDR2 is FYNNEI. CDR3 bases: TGTGCCAGCAGTGAACGGGGGACAGCAATCCAAGAGACCCAGTACTTC. Its protein product is CASSERGTAIQETQYF.

The J gene is TRBJ2-1, the V gene TRBV28, with 11 nucleotides matching TRBD2. From germline, CDR1 is MDHEN and CDR2 SYDVKM. V was clipped by 2 bases and J by 9 bases; unmatched bases: 9. There are 16 residues in the CDR3. The CDR3 is CASSLIGVSGRGEQFF. CDR3 nucleotides: TGTGCCAGCAGTTTAATCGGGGTTAGCGGGAGGGGTGAGCAGTTCTTC.

This chain joins TRBV6-2 or TRBV6-3 and TRBJ2-1; 9 bases are shared with TRBD2. The CDR3 has 20 amino acids. The V gene end was trimmed by 0 bases and the J gene end by 7 bases; junction bases not matched to a gene: 19. Germline values: CDR1 MNHEY, CDR2 SVGEGT. In nucleotides, the CDR3 is TGTGCCAGCAGTTACTCGATTCTAGCCGGCGGGAGGGCCGGGAGGAATGAGCAGTTCTTC. It translates to CASSYSILAGGRAGRNEQFF.

This clonotype was seen a single time. The V and J genes are TRBV18 and TRBJ2-5, with 10 bases that match TRBD2. From germline, CDR1 is KGHSH and CDR2 LQKENI. With V trimmed by 3 bases and J by 5 bases, 12 bases remained unmatched. The CDR3 extends over 17 amino acids. Here the CDR3 reads CASSPNGIAGGGETQYF. CDR3 sequence (DNA): TGTGCCAGCTCACCGAACGGGATAGCGGGAGGCGGTGAGACCCAGTACTTC.